This T cell receptor (beta chain) was identified in a study of blood T cells in healthy people across ages. There are 15 residues in the CDR3. In germline, CDR1 is SEHNR, CDR2 FQNEAQ (reference sequence). V was pared by 5 bases and J by 4 bases, with 9 bases of the junction left unmatched. The second PCR ran about 6 to 11 cycles with a sample-barcoded 5' primer and J-beta primers. Per sample, CDR3-containing paired-end reads numbered at least 2.5 million. TCRdb reanalysed the 5' RACE reads using MiXCR and keeps one entry per CDR3 protein. The repertoire consists of fewer than 1 million distinct CDR3 sequences, with under 45% occurring once and the leading ten covering about a fifth. Study results and caveats: Significant beta diversity loss was already apparent by age approximately 42, declining roughly linearly.

There are a few counts of this clonotype. Its antigen is unknown. The receptor's source is a man in his sixties in good health. This chain connects TRBV7-9 to TRBJ1-2; the match to TRBD1 covers 8 bases. Sample: blood. CDR3 sequence reads: CASSVPRGQGYGYTF. The CDR3 DNA reads as TGTGCCAGCAGCGTACCCAGGGGGCAAGGCTATGGCTACACCTTC.